These 32 T cell receptor beta chains originate from one sample sequenced in a study of T cells in localized non-small cell lung cancer. Libraries were prepared by immunoSEQ multiplex PCR; TCRdb keeps only in-frame clonotypes and omits some of them. The table includes just under 30,000 clones, about nine tenths detected once. The source was peripheral blood, collected before any cancer treatment. The origin of the receptors is a woman aged 35-75 years with stage I lung adenocarcinoma.

The chain links TRBV7-9 to TRBJ2-7; TRBD1 agrees at 9 bases. V lost 7 bases, J lost 5 bases, and 6 bases stayed unmatched. This CDR3 has 13 amino acids. From germline, CDR1 is SEHNR and CDR2 FQNEAQ (reference sequence). CDR3 amino acids: CASNGQGYNEQYF. The CDR3 DNA follows: TGTGCCAGCAACGGACAGGGGTACAACGAGCAGTACTTC.

This clone was picked up one time. The J gene is TRBJ1-6, the V gene TRBV18, with TRBD1 matching 8 bases. Trimming took 4 bases from V and 7 from J; bases not matched to a gene: 3. This CDR3 comprises 14 residues. Germline CDR1 is KGHSH and CDR2 is LQKENI. The CDR3, as DNA: TGTGCCAGCTCACTGGACAGGGCGAATTCACCCCTCCACTTT. Its protein product is CASSLDRANSPLHF.

The rearrangement uses TRBV28 and TRBJ1-4; perhaps TRBD1 as D (5 bases). CDR1 and CDR2 from the germline V gene are MDHEN and SYDVKM. CDR3 size: 16 residues. Deletions cut 5 bases from V and 2 bases from J, with 15 bases between. The CDR3 region is CASSPPPGTTNEKLFF. For the CDR3, the DNA is TGTGCCAGCAGTCCCCCCCCCGGGACGACTAATGAAAAACTGTTTTTT.

On this clone itself: One end of the junction fails to match germline, which may point to a read error. V usage is TRBV7-2 and J usage is TRBJ1-2; D unclear. There are 12 residues in the CDR3. The germline gives CDR1 SGHTA, CDR2 FQGNSA. The CDR3 nucleotides read TGTGCCAGCAGCTTTGATCTCTATGGCTACACTTTC. Its protein product is CASSFDLYGYTF. Combining the CDR3 with reference TRBV7-2 and TRBJ1-2 gives the whole variable domain GAGVSQSPSNKVTEKGKDVELRCDPISGHTALYWYRQSLGQGLEFLIYFQGNSAPDKSGLPSDRFSAERTGGSVSTLTIQRTQQEDSAVYLCASSFDLYGYTFGSGTRLTVV.

The chain uses TRBV7-2 and TRBJ2-3; D is perhaps TRBD2 (5 bases). The V and J ends lost 3 bases and 3 bases respectively, with 10 bases between them. In germline, CDR1 is SGHTA, CDR2 FQGNSA. The CDR3 runs 14 residues. Written as DNA, the CDR3 is TGTGCCAGCAGCTTCCCATGGAGGACAGATACGCAGTATTTT. It codes for CASSFPWRTDTQYF.

This rearrangement joins TRBV27 to TRBJ1-1; tentative D call: TRBD1 (6 bases). There are 15 residues in the CDR3. The germline CDR1 and CDR2 sequences are MNHEY and SMNVEV (reference sequence). Trimming took off 4 bases at V and 0 bases at J, with 12 bases between the two ends. CDR3 residues: CASSYSGHLNTEAFF. The DNA for the CDR3 is TGTGCCAGCAGTTACTCGGGACATTTGAACACTGAAGCTTTCTTT.

This rearrangement joins TRBV18 to TRBJ1-2; the match to TRBD1 covers 9 bases. J gave up 8 bases and V 8 bases, and 9 bases lay outside the gene matches. The CDR3 consists of 13 residues. Looked up from germline, CDR1 is KGHSH and CDR2 is LQKENI. CDR3 in amino acids: CASQRTGVDGYTF. The CDR3 coding sequence is TGTGCCAGCCAGAGGACAGGGGTCGACGGCTACACCTTC.

The rearrangement uses TRBV11-2 and TRBJ1-1, with TRBD1 matching over 8 bases. Germline CDR1 SGHAT, CDR2 FQNNGV. The CDR3 spans 13 residues. Germline trimming cut 5 bases from V and 6 bases from J; bases unmatched to any gene: 5. CDR3 region: CASSPGTGPEAFF. Here the CDR3 DNA reads TGTGCCAGCAGCCCGGGGACAGGACCTGAAGCTTTCTTT.

This clone was seen once. The chain employs TRBV4-1 and TRBJ2-6, with 8 bases aligning to TRBD1. This CDR3 contains 20 residues. CDR1 is MGHRA, CDR2 YSYEKL, per germline. Losses at the gene ends were 0 bases for V and 0 bases for J; bases not matched to a gene: 10. The CDR3 region is CASSQDFLRDRSSGANVLTF. CDR3 nucleotides: TGCGCCAGCAGCCAAGATTTCCTCCGGGACAGGAGCTCTGGGGCCAACGTCCTGACTTTC.

The chain uses TRBV4-2 and TRBJ1-5, with 9 bases aligning to TRBD1. Per the germline V gene, CDR1 is LGHNA and CDR2 is YNFKEQ. The CDR3 is made up of 15 amino acids. After removal of 4 bases from V and 7 bases from J, the junction contained 8 bases not matched to a gene. Here the CDR3 DNA reads TGTGCCAGCAGCCCAGGGACAGGGATCGAACAGCCCCAGCATTTT. Translating gives CASSPGTGIEQPQHF.

The chain has TRBV6-5 and TRBJ2-7; 12 bases agree with TRBD2. Germline assignment: CDR1 MNHEY and CDR2 SVGAGI. This CDR3 has 15 amino acids. V lost 5 bases and J lost 2; bases outside the gene matches: 4. The CDR3 coding sequence is TGTGCCAGCAGTCGGACTAGCGGGGTACCCTACGAGCAGTACTTC. This codes for CASSRTSGVPYEQYF.

V is TRBV4-1 and J is TRBJ2-7, with 9 bases identical to TRBD2. J gave up 9 bases and V 0 bases, and 6 bases lay outside the gene matches. Looked up from germline, CDR1 is MGHRA and CDR2 is YSYEKL. The CDR3 sequence is 14 residues long. CDR3 nucleotides: TGCGCCAGCAGCCAAGAGGTAGCGGGAGTAACGCAGTACTTC. It codes for CASSQEVAGVTQYF.

The chain couples TRBV30 to TRBJ1-5; D is unresolved. The CDR3 runs to 15 residues. Germline CDR1 reads GTSNPN; CDR2 reads SVGIG (reference sequence). V dropped 0 bases and J dropped 4 bases, with 13 bases sitting between them. In nucleotides, the CDR3 is TGTGCCTGGAGTGTCGGGAGGCTGGGAAATCAGCCCCAGCATTTT. Translating it yields CAWSVGRLGNQPQHF.

This rearrangement joins TRBV19 to TRBJ2-7; D call uncertain. The V end lost 1 base, the J end lost 2 bases, and 9 bases lay between the germline ends. Germline V gene sequence: CDR1 LNHDA, CDR2 SQIVND (reference sequence). The CDR3 totals 14 residues. This chain's CDR3 is CASSIVAEAYEQYF. In nucleotides, the CDR3 is TGTGCCAGTAGTATAGTTGCGGAAGCCTACGAGCAGTACTTC.

The chain employs TRBV7-2 and TRBJ2-3; D not resolved. V dropped 4 bases and J dropped 0 bases, with 14 bases sitting between them. In germline, CDR1 is SGHTA, CDR2 FQGNSA. The CDR3 spans 16 residues. For the CDR3, the DNA is TGTGCCAGCAGCTCCGGCGCCGGTCCTAGCACAGATACGCAGTATTTT. Protein product: CASSSGAGPSTDTQYF.

This chain uses TRBV28 with TRBJ1-4, with D possibly matching TRBD1 (5 bases). Trimming removed 6 bases at V and 7 bases at J, with 12 bases between. The CDR3 contains 13 residues. Germline V gives CDR1 MDHEN, CDR2 SYDVKM. The DNA for the CDR3 is TGTGCCAGCAGCTTGGGAGGGGCTGAAAAACTGTTTTTT. Its translation is CASSLGGAEKLFF.

The rearrangement joins TRBV10-3 to TRBJ1-1; unclear D gene. Germline V CDR1 and CDR2: ENHRY, SYGVKD. The V end lost 3 bases, the J end lost 1 base, and 6 bases lay between the germline ends. The CDR3 contains 13 residues. CDR3 sequence (DNA): TGTGCCATCAGTGAAAAGGGGAACACTGAAGCTTTCTTT. Amino acids: CAISEKGNTEAFF.

The chain has TRBV7-2 and TRBJ1-4; D is ambiguous. Germline loops: CDR1 SGHTA, CDR2 FQGNSA. The V end was cut by 2 bases, the J end by 8 bases, with 9 bases between. The CDR3 is 13 residues long. CDR3 coding DNA: TGTGCCAGCAGCTTACAGCCGGAGGAAAAACTGTTTTTT. This codes for CASSLQPEEKLFF.

The chain is built from TRBV7-6 and TRBJ2-3; D remains ambiguous. The germline V gene encodes CDR1 SGHVS and CDR2 FNYEAQ. There are 12 residues in the CDR3. Trimming removed 6 bases from V and 9 bases from J, with 13 bases in between. The CDR3: CASSRPDGTQYF. For the CDR3, the DNA is TGTGCCAGCAGTCGGCCCGACGGGACGCAGTATTTT.

This sequence joins TRBV30 and TRBJ2-3, with 9 positions matching TRBD1. V trimming: 4 bases; J trimming: 3 bases; junction bases outside the gene matches: 8. Germline V gives CDR1 GTSNPN, CDR2 SVGIG (reference sequence). There are 15 residues in the CDR3. CDR3 coding DNA: TGTGCCTGGACCGCCGGGACAGGGTCGACAGATACGCAGTATTTT. This sequence encodes CAWTAGTGSTDTQYF.

The V and J genes are TRBV7-9 and TRBJ2-1; no reliable D call. Germline CDR1 and CDR2: SEHNR and FQNEAQ (reference sequence). Between the trimmed V and J ends, which lost 1 base and 10 bases, there was a span of 5 bases. The CDR3 covers 11 residues. CDR3: CASSLGREQFF. CDR3 sequence (DNA): TGTGCCAGCAGCTTAGGGCGGGAGCAGTTCTTC.

The chain has TRBV6-5 and TRBJ1-5; tentative D call: TRBD1 (5 bases). Germline V gives CDR1 MNHEY, CDR2 SVGAGI. The CDR3 sequence is 14 residues long. V was cut by 2 bases and J by 6 bases, with 11 bases left in between. DNA of the CDR3: TGTGCCAGCAGTTACGAATGGGGCGGTCAGCCCCAGCATTTT. It specifies CASSYEWGGQPQHF.

CDR3 DNA: TGTGCCAGCAGCTCCGGTCGCTCGGAAGGGTATATGAACACTGAAGCTTTCTTT. Translated, it gives CASSSGRSEGYMNTEAFF. V usage is TRBV7-6 and J usage is TRBJ1-1; D uncertain. The germline gives CDR1 SGHVS, CDR2 FNYEAQ. The CDR3 covers 18 residues. Trimming took 4 bases from V and 0 from J, leaving 21 bases between them. Looking up the rest from reference TRBV7-6 and TRBJ1-1 gives the full variable domain: GAGVSQSPRYKVTKRGQDVALRCDPISGHVSLYWYRQALGQGPEFLTYFNYEAQQDKSGLPNDRFSAERPEGSISTLTIQRTEQRDSAMYRCASSSGRSEGYMNTEAFFGQGTRLTVV.

The chain links TRBV25-1 to TRBJ2-3, with a possible D match to TRBD2 (7 bases). The CDR3 extends over 15 amino acids. V shed 3 bases and J shed 4 bases, with 14 bases lying between them. Germline lookup yields CDR1 MGHDK and CDR2 SYGVNS. The CDR3 reads CASSDTGREADTQYF. The DNA of the CDR3 is TGTGCCAGCAGTGACACAGGGAGGGAAGCAGATACGCAGTATTTT.

This sequence joins TRBV15 and TRBJ2-1, with a possible D match to TRBD2 (6 bases). CDR3 length: 18 residues. Germline-derived CDR1 and CDR2 are LNHNV and YYDKDF (reference sequence). V dropped 0 bases and J dropped 0 bases, with 15 bases sitting between them. The CDR3 DNA sequence: TGTGCCACCAGCAGAGACCTCCTTAGCGGTAGCTCCTACAATGAGCAGTTCTTC. It codes for CATSRDLLSGSSYNEQFF.

J is TRBJ2-7 and V is TRBV29-1; TRBD2 agrees at 12 bases. Germline V lookup: CDR1 SQVTM, CDR2 ANQGSEA. This CDR3 is 16 amino acids long. Unmatched junction bases numbered 11, after V lost 7 bases and J lost 1 base. CDR3 sequence reads: CSAEATSGSRSYEQYF. Written as DNA, the CDR3 is TGCAGCGCCGAGGCGACTAGCGGGAGTCGGTCCTACGAGCAGTACTTC.

This chain uses TRBV2 with TRBJ2-1; D is unclear. Germline CDR1 SNHLY, CDR2 FYNNEI. The CDR3 length is 16 residues. The V end lost 2 bases, the J end lost 2 bases, and 13 bases lay between the germline ends. The CDR3 spells CASSESASRTYNEQFF. In DNA form, the CDR3 reads TGTGCCAGCAGTGAATCTGCGTCCCGAACCTACAATGAGCAGTTCTTC.

The chain joins TRBV15 to TRBJ2-1, with D maybe TRBD2 (7 bases). CDR3 length: 19 amino acids. V gave up 0 bases and J gave up 6 bases, with 24 bases separating them. Germline V CDR1 and CDR2: LNHNV, YYDKDF (reference sequence). The CDR3 sequence is CATSRDWGQGEGRRNEQFF. CDR3 DNA: TGTGCCACCAGCAGAGATTGGGGACAAGGGGAGGGTCGACGCAATGAGCAGTTCTTC.

The DNA for the CDR3 is TGTGCCAGCTCACCGAACAGCATCGTCTCCGAAAACATTCAGTACTTC. Encoded protein: CASSPNSIVSENIQYF. V usage is TRBV18 and J usage is TRBJ2-4, with D uncertain. Germline CDR1 is KGHSH and CDR2 is LQKENI. V was clipped by 3 bases and J by 5 bases, with 17 bases between them. The CDR3 is 16 residues long.

The rearrangement uses TRBV28 and TRBJ2-5, with a possible D match to TRBD2 (5 bases). Per the germline V gene, CDR1 is MDHEN and CDR2 is SYDVKM. V gave up 5 bases and J gave up 5 bases, with 15 bases separating them. The CDR3 extends over 14 amino acids. Written as DNA, the CDR3 is TGTGCCAGCAGTGGAGCGGACTTACGGGAGACCCAGTACTTC. It translates to CASSGADLRETQYF. Using reference TRBV28 and TRBJ2-5 for the parts outside the CDR3, the full variable domain is DVKVTQSSRYLVKRTGEKVFLECVQDMDHENMFWYRQDPGLGLRLIYFSYDVKMKEKGDIPEGYSVSREKKERFSLILESASTNQTSMYLCASSGADLRETQYFGPGTRLLVL.

The chain uses TRBV19 and TRBJ1-5; D is unclear. CDR1 and CDR2 (germline): LNHDA, SQIVND (reference sequence). Trimming stripped 4 bases from V and 3 bases from J, with 7 bases between. The CDR3 length is 13 residues. The CDR3: CASSRGDNQPQHF. For the CDR3, the DNA is TGTGCCAGTAGTAGGGGAGACAATCAGCCCCAGCATTTT.

In this sample, this clone turned up once. The rearrangement links TRBV28 to TRBJ1-1, with D possibly being TRBD1 (5 bases). The ends were cut back, 4 bases at V and 6 bases at J, with 15 bases in the middle. This CDR3 contains 14 residues. Germline assignment: CDR1 MDHEN and CDR2 SYDVKM. CDR3 in DNA: TGTGCCAGCAGTTCCCCCAGGGTTGTTGCTGAAGCTTTCTTT. This translates into CASSSPRVVAEAFF.